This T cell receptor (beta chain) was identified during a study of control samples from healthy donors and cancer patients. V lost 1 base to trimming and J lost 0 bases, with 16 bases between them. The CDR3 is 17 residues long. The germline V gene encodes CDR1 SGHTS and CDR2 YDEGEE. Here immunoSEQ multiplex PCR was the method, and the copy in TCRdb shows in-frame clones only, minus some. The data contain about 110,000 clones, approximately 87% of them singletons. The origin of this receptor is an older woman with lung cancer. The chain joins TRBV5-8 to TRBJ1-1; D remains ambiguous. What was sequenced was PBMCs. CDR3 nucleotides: TGTGCCAGCAGCTTGATCATCGGGTACCTAATGAACACTGAAGCTTTCTTT. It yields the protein CASSLIIGYLMNTEAFF.